This passage covers 25 T cell receptor beta chains from one sample sequenced in a study of identical twins. One entry per CDR3 protein results from TCRdb running MiXCR on the 5' RACE reads. The sample lists roughly 750,000 distinct CDR3 sequences, 21% occurring once. These data were also reused for a study on T cells expressing NK-cell markers.

Material for sequencing was PBMCs. The receptors stem from a woman under 30 in good health.

The V gene is TRBV7-9, the J gene TRBJ2-2; no firm D call. Looked up from germline, CDR1 is SEHNR and CDR2 is FQNEAQ (reference sequence). Trimming removed 2 bases at V and 4 bases at J, with 14 bases between. This CDR3 is 16 amino acids long. For the CDR3, the DNA is TGTGCCAGCAGCTTACTAGGCCAAGACGGCACCGGGGAGCTGTTTTTT. The encoded protein is CASSLLGQDGTGELFF.

This clonotype was seen a handful of times. V is TRBV20-1 and J is TRBJ2-3; D possibly corresponds to TRBD2 (5 bases). Looked up from germline, CDR1 is DFQATT and CDR2 is SNEGSKA (reference sequence). The ends were cut back, 0 bases at V and 8 bases at J, with 9 bases in the middle. The CDR3 runs 12 residues. CDR3 region: CSARETSGTQYF. DNA for the CDR3: TGCAGTGCTAGAGAGACAAGCGGTACGCAGTATTTT.

This clonotype was found a few times. The chain couples TRBV20-1 to TRBJ2-7; no definite D call. The V end lost 5 bases, the J end lost 9 bases, and 23 bases lay between the germline ends. Looked up from germline, CDR1 is DFQATT and CDR2 is SNEGSKA (reference sequence). The CDR3 runs 14 residues. Here the CDR3 reads CSAPIPGIKKMQYF. CDR3 coding DNA: TGCAGTGCTCCAATACCGGGCATCAAGAAAATGCAGTACTTC.

V gene TRBV7-9 combines with J gene TRBJ2-3, with D perhaps matching TRBD1 (7 bases). From germline, CDR1 is SEHNR and CDR2 FQNEAQ (reference sequence). CDR3 length: 16 amino acids. Trimming cost V 5 bases and J 4 bases, with 19 bases left between them. In DNA form, the CDR3 reads TGTGCCAGCAGCGGACTTTCCAGGGGGGCCGCAGATACGCAGTATTTT. It specifies CASSGLSRGAADTQYF.

V is TRBV6-6 and J is TRBJ2-1; no definite D call. V was cut by 9 bases and J by 10 bases, with 10 bases left in between. Per the germline V gene, CDR1 is MNHNY and CDR2 is SVGAGI (reference sequence). This CDR3 has 10 amino acids. The CDR3 sequence is CASFDGEQFF. CDR3 nucleotides: TGTGCCAGTTTCGACGGGGAGCAGTTCTTC.

The V gene is TRBV29-1, the J gene TRBJ1-1; D call uncertain. CDR1 and CDR2 (germline): SQVTM, ANQGSEA. V was shortened by 4 bases and J by 10 bases, with 13 bases between the two germline ends. The CDR3 contains 11 residues. This chain's CDR3 is CSVVTDPPAFF. The CDR3 bases are TGCAGCGTTGTTACAGACCCTCCAGCTTTCTTT. The complete variable domain, with remaining parts taken from reference TRBV29-1 and TRBJ1-1, reads SAVISQKPSRDICQRGTSLTIQCQVDSQVTMMFWYRQQPGQSLTLIATANQGSEATYESGFVIDKFPISRPNLTFSTLTVSNMSPEDSSIYLCSVVTDPPAFFGQGTRLTVV.

In this sample, this clonotype turned up many times. V is TRBV3-1 and J is TRBJ1-1, with a weak D call TRBD1 (6 bases). The CDR3 runs to 15 residues. V was shortened by 2 bases and J by 4 bases, with 14 bases between the two germline ends. Per the germline V gene, CDR1 is LGHDT and CDR2 is YNNKEL (reference sequence). The CDR3 DNA sequence: TGTGCCAGCAGCCAAACCCAGGGGTTCGGCACTGAAGCTTTCTTT. It is translated as CASSQTQGFGTEAFF.

This chain's CDR3 is CASSLGRGVGETQYF. The CDR3 DNA is TGTGCCAGCAGCTTAGGCAGGGGCGTGGGAGAGACCCAGTACTTC. The gene calls are TRBV13 and TRBJ2-5; tentative D call: TRBD1 (6 bases). The CDR3 runs to 15 residues. Germline assignment: CDR1 PRHDT and CDR2 FYEKMQ (reference sequence). Trimming cost V 0 bases and J 4 bases, with 12 bases left between them.

V gene TRBV20-1 combines with J gene TRBJ2-5, with 14 bases fitting TRBD2. The CDR3 covers 17 residues. J was trimmed by 7 bases and V by 5 bases; bases with no gene match: 15. CDR1 is DFQATT and CDR2 is SNEGSKA in the germline V gene (reference sequence). CDR3 region: CSAPPGLAGGRGATQYF. CDR3 DNA sequence: TGCAGTGCTCCCCCCGGACTAGCGGGAGGACGGGGGGCGACCCAGTACTTC.

This clonotype has only a few counts. The chain links TRBV21-1 to TRBJ2-4; TRBD1 is the table's D call, not checked against the DNA. TRBV21-1 is a listed pseudogene. The CDR3 covers 19 residues. The CDR3 reads CASSSSLGGHPRVKNIQYF. The CDR3 bases are TGTGCCAGCAGCAGTTCTTTAGGGGGACATCCGAGGGTCAAAAACATTCAGTACTTC.

The genes are TRBV6-5 and TRBJ1-1; possibly TRBD1 for D (5 bases). The CDR3 has 14 residues. Germline CDR1 reads MNHEY; CDR2 reads SVGAGI. The V gene lost 0 bases and the J gene lost 1 base, with 6 bases spanning the gap. The CDR3 is CASSYSGANTEAFF. In DNA, the CDR3 is TGTGCCAGCAGTTACTCTGGGGCGAACACTGAAGCTTTCTTT.

This clonotype was seen only a few times. Here the CDR3 reads CSVEGLAGDSYEQYF. The DNA for the CDR3 is TGCAGCGTTGAAGGACTAGCGGGGGACTCCTACGAGCAGTACTTC. The J gene is TRBJ2-7, the V gene TRBV29-1; 12 bases line up with TRBD2. In germline, CDR1 is SQVTM, CDR2 ANQGSEA. V dropped 1 base and J dropped 0; count of bases not matched to a gene: 1. The CDR3 runs to 15 residues.

The V and J genes are TRBV20-1 and TRBJ2-3; possibly TRBD2 for D (6 bases). The V end lost 4 bases, the J end lost 2 bases, and 16 bases lay between the germline ends. The CDR3 is 15 amino acids. Germline CDR1 is DFQATT and CDR2 is SNEGSKA (reference sequence). CDR3 coding DNA: TGCAGTGCTATAAATCTGGCGGGGTACACAGATACGCAGTATTTT. It encodes CSAINLAGYTDTQYF.

This clonotype was recorded many times. The chain couples TRBV12-3 or TRBV12-4 to TRBJ1-1, with 7 nucleotides matching TRBD1. This CDR3 spans 11 amino acids. With V trimmed by 6 bases and J by 8 bases, 3 bases remained unmatched. CDR3 amino acids: CASRQQGEAFF. CDR3 coding DNA: TGTGCCAGCAGACAACAGGGGGAAGCTTTCTTT.

This clonotype was found a few times. The CDR3 bases are TGTGCCAGCAGTATACCGTTTGAGACCCAGTACTTC. This sequence encodes CASSIPFETQYF. The chain is built from TRBV6-6 and TRBJ2-5; D is unclear. CDR1 and CDR2 (germline): MNHNY, SVGAGI (reference sequence). This CDR3 has 12 residues. V was cut by 5 bases and J by 5 bases, with 9 bases left in between.

The chain uses TRBV9 and TRBJ2-1, with 8 bases aligning to TRBD2. J lost 4 bases, V lost 2 bases, and 5 bases had no gene match. Germline CDR1 SGDLS, CDR2 YYNGEE. This CDR3 has 15 residues. The CDR3 DNA follows: TGTGCCAGCAGCGTTTCCAGCGGGGGTTACAATGAGCAGTTCTTC. Protein product: CASSVSSGGYNEQFF. Full variable domain (rest looked up from reference TRBV9 and TRBJ2-1): DSGVTQTPKHLITATGQRVTLRCSPRSGDLSVYWYQQSLDQGLQFLIQYYNGEERAKGNILERFSAQQFPDLHSELNLSSLELGDSALYFCASSVSSGGYNEQFFGPGTRLTVL.

This clonotype came up a few times. J is TRBJ1-2 and V is TRBV3-1; D unclear. The germline CDR1 and CDR2 sequences are LGHDT and YNNKEL (reference sequence). Trimming took 6 bases from V and 4 from J, leaving 12 bases between them. The CDR3 runs 13 residues. The CDR3 sequence is CASSYDTSYGYTF. The CDR3 DNA follows: TGTGCCAGCAGTTACGACACCTCCTATGGCTACACCTTC.

The chain has TRBV10-3 and TRBJ2-5; D is unresolved. Trimming removed 2 bases at V and 5 bases at J, with 9 bases between. The germline V gene encodes CDR1 ENHRY and CDR2 SYGVKD. The CDR3 extends over 13 amino acids. Here the CDR3 reads CAISERNDETQYF. In nucleotides, the CDR3 is TGTGCCATCAGTGAGCGAAACGACGAGACCCAGTACTTC.

This clonotype was seen many times. The V gene is TRBV7-9, the J gene TRBJ2-5; TRBD2 agrees at 8 bases. The J segment lost 3 bases and the V segment lost 6 bases, leaving 6 bases of the junction unmatched. The germline CDR1 and CDR2 sequences are SEHNR and FQNEAQ (reference sequence). The CDR3 contains 14 residues. CDR3 in amino acids: CASRSGGLKETQYF. In DNA form, the CDR3 reads TGTGCCAGCAGAAGCGGGGGACTGAAAGAGACCCAGTACTTC.

The chain links TRBV7-9 to TRBJ2-5, with 10 nucleotides matching TRBD2. The CDR3 is 16 amino acids. V shed 1 base, J shed 7 bases, and the junction held 9 bases outside the gene matches. Germline CDR1 and CDR2: SEHNR and FQNEAQ (reference sequence). CDR3 bases: TGTGCCAGCAGCTTAGGAGCGGGGGGGCCCGGGGTGACCCAGTACTTC. It is translated as CASSLGAGGPGVTQYF.

The genes are TRBV5-1 and TRBJ1-2; the D gene is possibly TRBD1 (5 bases). CDR1 is SGHRS and CDR2 is YFSETQ in the germline V gene. This CDR3 spans 15 amino acids. V lost 4 bases, J lost 4 bases, and 17 bases lay in between. CDR3 sequence reads: CASSLGQGSRYGYTF. The CDR3 coding sequence is TGCGCCAGCAGCCTGGGCCAGGGCTCCCGCTATGGCTACACCTTC.

The table lists this clonotype with many counts. The CDR3, as DNA: TGTGCCAGCAGTTACTCGGCAGCATATGGCTACACCTTC. Protein: CASSYSAAYGYTF. The rearrangement uses TRBV6-5 and TRBJ1-2; D unresolved. Trimming shortened V by 0 bases and J by 5 bases, and 7 bases separated the two germline ends. The CDR3 loop spans 13 amino acids. The germline CDR1 and CDR2 sequences are MNHEY and SVGAGI.

This clonotype was seen more than once but under ten times. V usage is TRBV24-1 and J usage is TRBJ1-1; D possibly corresponds to TRBD1 (5 bases). V shed 2 bases and J shed 6 bases, with 15 bases lying between them. The CDR3 has 15 residues. The germline V gene encodes CDR1 KGHDR and CDR2 SFDVKD. CDR3 loop: CATSDCQGLKAEAFF. The CDR3 coding sequence is TGTGCCACCAGTGATTGCCAGGGTCTTAAAGCTGAAGCTTTCTTT.

This clonotype has just a few counts. The rearrangement links TRBV6-5 to TRBJ2-4, with D perhaps matching TRBD2 (7 bases). Germline V lookup: CDR1 MNHEY, CDR2 SVGAGI. The CDR3 runs 16 residues. V was trimmed by 2 bases and J by 0 bases, leaving 11 bases between them. In DNA form, the CDR3 reads TGTGCCAGCAGTTACGGGGCGGGGGCAGCCAAAAACATTCAGTACTTC. Its protein product is CASSYGAGAAKNIQYF.

The chain is built from TRBV7-2 and TRBJ2-6; maybe TRBD2 (6 bases). There are 14 residues in the CDR3. V lost 5 bases, J lost 3 bases, and 8 bases lay in between. Germline CDR1 reads SGHTA; CDR2 reads FQGNSA. The DNA of the CDR3 is TGTGCCAGCAGCCCGGGACTTGGGGCCAACGTCCTGACTTTC. Translation gives CASSPGLGANVLTF.